The TCR beta chain described here comes from a study of cytomegalovirus exposure and HLA in healthy donors. Study overall: The 666 first-cohort repertoires shared a platform with the 100 to 150 validation repertoires, as reported in a later analysis.

For this clone: Antigen unknown.

Sequencing used immunoSEQ multiplex PCR; TCRdb keeps in-frame clones, though not all of them. This repertoire shows hundreds of thousands of clones, around 86% found once; its top ten account for about 2%. Whole-study findings and limits: The tendency of first-cohort TCR clusters to co-occur in the 100 to 150 validation repertoires emerged from a later analysis. Generally TCR sequences proved uncommon, though certain public TCRs appeared in numerous donors. As confirmed in vitro, a few CMV-associated chains were specific for CMV antigens.

The junction had 5 bases not matched to a gene; V was cut back by 4 bases and J by 8 bases. CDR1 and CDR2 (germline): SGHKS, YYEKEE (reference sequence). The CDR3 sequence is 14 residues long. Sequences were obtained from PBMCs. This clonotype was obtained from a woman younger than 35 in good health and CMV-seropositive. The chain has TRBV5-5 and TRBJ1-4; 10 nucleotides line up with TRBD1. CDR3 residues: CASSRGQGNEKLFF. The CDR3 coding sequence is TGTGCCAGCAGCAGGGGACAGGGGAACGAAAAACTGTTTTTT.